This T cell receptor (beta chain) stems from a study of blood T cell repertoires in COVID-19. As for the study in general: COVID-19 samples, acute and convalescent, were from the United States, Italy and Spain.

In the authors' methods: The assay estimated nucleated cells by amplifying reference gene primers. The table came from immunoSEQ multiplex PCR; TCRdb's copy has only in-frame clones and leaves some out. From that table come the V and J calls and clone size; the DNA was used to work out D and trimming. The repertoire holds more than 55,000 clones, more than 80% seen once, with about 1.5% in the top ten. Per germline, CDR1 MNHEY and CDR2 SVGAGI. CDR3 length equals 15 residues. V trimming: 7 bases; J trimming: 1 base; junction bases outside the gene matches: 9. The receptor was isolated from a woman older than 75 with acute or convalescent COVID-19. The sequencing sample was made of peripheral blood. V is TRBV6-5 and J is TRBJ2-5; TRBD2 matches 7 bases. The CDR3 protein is CASTVQGGVQETQYF. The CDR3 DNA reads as TGTGCCAGCACGGTCCAGGGAGGGGTCCAAGAGACCCAGTACTTC.